The T cell receptor (beta chain) under discussion was sequenced for a study of regulatory T cells in long-lasting Graves disease. Study-level background: Patients met the persistent Graves' disease definition after over 5 years of antithyroid drugs with positive TSH receptor antibodies.

Investigators prepared the TCR beta libraries by applying iRepertoire HTBI primers and Arm-PCR of CDR3 regions. MiXCR was run by TCRdb on the multiplex PCR reads, yielding one entry per CDR3 protein. This table has nearly 350,000 distinct CDR3 sequences, around a fifth appearing once. Germline-derived CDR1 and CDR2 are MDHEN and SYDVKM. The CDR3 is made up of 13 amino acids. V shed 6 bases, J shed 3 bases, and the junction held 5 bases outside the gene matches. This clonotype was counted at least ten times. Time point meaning: persistent/refractory GD, antithyroid drugs over 5 years with positive TRAb. PBMC-extracted RNA yielded the TCR library.

The TCR originated in a female donor with Graves disease. Source: peripheral blood mononuclear cells (PBMCs), taken when the disease was refractory, from a patient treated with antithyroid drugs. The chain recombines TRBV28 with TRBJ2-7; the match to TRBD1 covers 7 bases. CDR3 sequence: CASSMGQHYEQYF. The CDR3 DNA is TGTGCCAGCAGCATGGGACAGCACTACGAGCAGTACTTC.